This entry describes one T cell receptor (beta chain). Its antigen remains unidentified. The data are from a study of early T cells in non-severe SARS-CoV-2 infection. Turning to the study itself: RNA in bulk from unsorted whole blood was sequenced, and chains were unpaired. General observations from the study: Anti-spike CD8 specificities were favored by VDJdb matching, whose results missed private and CD4 specificities.

Molecules of cDNA were individually given unique molecular identifiers that were attached to them. One entry per CDR3 protein, called by TCRdb with MiXCR from the 5' RACE reads. The data show 100,000 to 150,000 distinct CDR3 sequences, under 15% seen once. The TCR sequence derives from an adult who was a healthcare worker with PCR-confirmed SARS-CoV-2 infection or an uninfected control (not recorded which). Sequencing was carried out using whole blood.

Here the CDR3 DNA reads TGTGCCAGCAGCCAACTTATTGGGGGGAACACTGAAGCTTTCTTT. It translates to CASSQLIGGNTEAFF. V usage is TRBV3-1 and J usage is TRBJ1-1; a weak D match, TRBD1 (5 bases). Germline lookup yields CDR1 LGHDT and CDR2 YNNKEL (reference sequence). The germline V and J ends were trimmed by 2 bases and 1 base, with 11 bases remaining between them. The CDR3 consists of 15 residues.